This TCR beta chain comes out of a study of monozygotic twins with inflammatory bowel disease. With no T cell sorting beforehand, total RNA was isolated from whole blood. CDR1 and CDR2 (germline): KGHDR, SFDVKD. The length of the CDR3 is 12 residues. TCRdb re-called the 5' RACE reads and shows each CDR3 protein once, DNA omitted. The sample has some 400,000 distinct CDR3 sequences, and its top ten clones hold roughly 2.2%. With regard to this clonotype: The antigen remains undetermined.

Study-wide results and limits: No detectable difference in repertoire similarity separated concordant from discordant twins, possibly as a result of limited power.

The rearrangement joins TRBV24-1 to TRBJ1-5; TCRdb names TRBD1, which stays unverified in the absence of DNA. The sequencing input was blood. The receptor was isolated from a human donor with ulcerative colitis or Crohn's disease, or a healthy co-twin of an affected twin (not recorded which). CDR3 amino acids: CATSVRDQPQHF.